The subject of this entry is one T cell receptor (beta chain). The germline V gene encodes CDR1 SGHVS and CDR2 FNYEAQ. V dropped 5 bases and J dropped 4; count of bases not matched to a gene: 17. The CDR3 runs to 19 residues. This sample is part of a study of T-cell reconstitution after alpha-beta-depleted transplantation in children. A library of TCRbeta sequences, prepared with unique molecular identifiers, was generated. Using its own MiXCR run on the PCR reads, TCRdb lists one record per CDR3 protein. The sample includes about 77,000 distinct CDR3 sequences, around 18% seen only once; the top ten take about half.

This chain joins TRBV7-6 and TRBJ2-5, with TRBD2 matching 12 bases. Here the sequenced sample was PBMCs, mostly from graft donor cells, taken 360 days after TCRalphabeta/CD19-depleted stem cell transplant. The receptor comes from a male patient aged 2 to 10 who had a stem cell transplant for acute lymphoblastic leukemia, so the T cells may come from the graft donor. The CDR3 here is CASSRLYPWTSGKAETQYF. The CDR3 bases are TGTGCCAGCAGCCGTTTGTACCCCTGGACTAGCGGGAAGGCAGAGACCCAGTACTTC.